These 27 T cell receptor beta chains originate from one sample sequenced in a study of shared clonotypes between healthy human individuals. Using immunoSEQ multiplex PCR, the repertoire was profiled, and TCRdb retains in-frame clones only, with some absent. Here the sample spans more than 2 million clones, 90% to 96% being singletons. Sequencing was carried out using naive CD4+ T cells sorted from blood. Described subset: CD45RA+ positively selected. The receptors derive from a young man in good health.

The chain links TRBV5-4 to TRBJ2-4, with TRBD2 as a possible D gene (7 bases). Trimming cost V 6 bases and J 0 bases, with 16 bases left between them. CDR3 length: 16 residues. Germline assignment: CDR1 SGHNT and CDR2 YYREEE (reference sequence). The CDR3 loop reads CASTSGGGEAKNIQYF. The DNA of the CDR3 is TGTGCCAGCACCTCGGGGGGCGGTGAAGCCAAAAACATTCAGTACTTC.

The V call is TRBV10-3, the J call TRBJ2-3; 7 bases fit TRBD2. Losses at the gene ends were 8 bases for V and 1 base for J; bases not matched to a gene: 9. CDR1 and CDR2 (germline): ENHRY, SYGVKD. This CDR3 is built from 15 residues. The CDR3 DNA sequence: TGTGCCATCTCCTGGGGGGGAGGGGGCACAGATACGCAGTATTTT. Translating gives CAISWGGGGTDTQYF.

The chain uses TRBV28 and TRBJ2-1; 8 bases are shared with TRBD1. The CDR3 has 15 amino acids. Germline V gene sequence: CDR1 MDHEN, CDR2 SYDVKM. With V trimmed by 6 bases and J by 6 bases, 10 bases remained unmatched. Here the CDR3 reads CASSYTGGQANEQFF. In DNA form, the CDR3 reads TGTGCCAGCAGCTATACAGGGGGTCAGGCCAATGAGCAGTTCTTC.

This sequence joins TRBV6-6 and TRBJ2-3; D is uncertain. Between the trimmed V and J ends, which lost 2 bases and 1 base, there was a span of 10 bases. This CDR3 spans 15 amino acids. The V gene's germline CDR1 is MNHNY and CDR2 SVGAGI (reference sequence). The chain's CDR3 is CASSYGTPGTDTQYF. In nucleotides, the CDR3 is TGTGCCAGCAGTTACGGAACACCAGGCACAGATACGCAGTATTTT.

This clone is a singleton in its sample. V is TRBV9 and J is TRBJ2-2; tentative D call: TRBD1 (5 bases). V was cut by 0 bases and J by 1 base, with 7 bases left in between. CDR3 length: 15 residues. Germline V gene sequence: CDR1 SGDLS, CDR2 YYNGEE. The CDR3 DNA is TGTGCCAGCAGCGTAGGACAGCTGAACACCGGGGAGCTGTTTTTT. This translates into CASSVGQLNTGELFF.

In DNA form, the CDR3 reads TGTGCCAGCAGCTTAGAAAGGGGAGGGGGAAACTATGGCTACACCTTC. Translated, it gives CASSLERGGGNYGYTF. The rearrangement joins TRBV11-2 to TRBJ1-2; TRBD1 is a possible D gene (6 bases). Germline values: CDR1 SGHAT, CDR2 FQNNGV. V was cut by 0 bases and J by 2 bases, with 13 bases left in between. This CDR3 region has 16 residues.

This clone was counted a few times. The same CDR3 arises from other DNA sequences in this sample as well. The chain has TRBV9 and TRBJ1-2; perhaps TRBD1 as D (5 bases). Germline V gene lookup returns CDR1 SGDLS and CDR2 YYNGEE. This CDR3 has 15 residues. V lost 0 bases and J lost 0, with 9 bases in between. The CDR3 loop is CASSVARAPNYGYTF. CDR3 DNA sequence: TGTGCCAGCAGCGTAGCCAGGGCCCCTAACTATGGCTACACCTTC.

The gene calls are TRBV6-1 and TRBJ1-4; D perhaps matches TRBD1 (5 bases). Trimming pared 2 bases from V and 11 bases from J, leaving 18 bases between. Germline V gene lookup returns CDR1 MNHNS and CDR2 SASEGT. The CDR3 has 15 residues. CDR3 DNA: TGTGCCAGCAGTGAACCCGGGGCTTCGACCTGGAAACTGTTTTTT. This codes for CASSEPGASTWKLFF.

Remarks on this clone: The sample carries other DNA sequences with the same CDR3. This chain uses TRBV6-1 with TRBJ2-7; D is unresolved. Germline lookup yields CDR1 MNHNS and CDR2 SASEGT. This CDR3 is 14 amino acids long. V lost 3 bases and J lost 2, with 11 bases in between. In DNA form, the CDR3 reads TGTGCCAGCAGTGAGGTCGGCGGACCCTACGAGCAGTACTTC. Encoded protein: CASSEVGGPYEQYF.

The chain combines TRBV7-6 with TRBJ2-7; TRBD2 aligns across 16 bases. Germline trimming cut 8 bases from V and 3 bases from J; bases unmatched to any gene: 10. The CDR3 consists of 17 residues. Germline V gene sequence: CDR1 SGHVS, CDR2 FNYEAQ. The CDR3 DNA follows: TGTGCCAGCGCCCCCGGGACTAGCGGGGGGGCTAGCTACGAGCAGTACTTC. This encodes CASAPGTSGGASYEQYF.

This chain joins TRBV7-8 and TRBJ2-7; 7 bases are a match to TRBD2. The ends lost 1 base at V and 4 bases at J; junction bases unmatched: 7. Per germline, CDR1 SGHVS and CDR2 FQNEAQ. The CDR3 is 15 residues long. The CDR3 loop is CASSLDGLGGYEQYF. The CDR3 region has the DNA TGTGCCAGCAGCTTAGATGGGCTGGGAGGGTACGAGCAGTACTTC. The variable domain in full, completed from reference TRBV7-8 and TRBJ2-7, reads GAGVSQSPRYKVAKRGQDVALRCDPISGHVSLFWYQQALGQGPEFLTYFQNEAQLDKSGLPSDRFFAERPEGSVSTLKIQRTQQEDSAVYLCASSLDGLGGYEQYFGPGTRLTVT.

This chain joins TRBV9 and TRBJ2-1; D is perhaps TRBD1 (5 bases). The CDR3 covers 14 residues. Trimming shortened V by 2 bases and J by 5 bases, and 11 bases separated the two germline ends. The germline V gene encodes CDR1 SGDLS and CDR2 YYNGEE. DNA of the CDR3: TGTGCCAGCAGCGTCACATGGGGCCACAATGAGCAGTTCTTC. Encoded protein: CASSVTWGHNEQFF.

The genes are TRBV2 and TRBJ1-6; 8 nucleotides match TRBD1. The V gene's germline CDR1 is SNHLY and CDR2 FYNNEI. The V gene end was trimmed by 5 bases and the J gene end by 7 bases; junction bases not matched to a gene: 7. This CDR3 is built from 15 residues. The CDR3 DNA sequence: TGTGCCAGCAGTCGGACAGGGCGGCCAAATTCACCCCTCCACTTT. It specifies CASSRTGRPNSPLHF. The full variable domain, completed using reference TRBV2 and TRBJ1-6, is EPEVTQTPSHQVTQMGQEVILRCVPISNHLYFYWYRQILGQKVEFLVSFYNNEISEKSEIFDDQFSVERPDGSNFTLKIRSTKLEDSAMYFCASSRTGRPNSPLHFGNGTRLTVT.

The CDR3 spells CASSLTGGNQPQHF. CDR3 DNA: TGTGCCAGCAGTTTAACAGGGGGTAATCAGCCCCAGCATTTT. J is TRBJ1-5 and V is TRBV6-6, with 8 bases fitting TRBD1. CDR1 and CDR2 (germline): MNHNY, SVGAGI (reference sequence). The CDR3 has 14 residues. The junction had 3 bases not matched to a gene; V was cut back by 4 bases and J by 4 bases.

V usage is TRBV7-2 and J usage is TRBJ2-1, with 8 positions matching TRBD2. Looked up from germline, CDR1 is SGHTA and CDR2 is FQGNSA. The CDR3 has 15 amino acids. V dropped 6 bases and J dropped 0; count of bases not matched to a gene: 4. For the CDR3, the DNA is TGTGCCAGCAGAAGTCTAGCGGGCTCCTACAATGAGCAGTTCTTC. Translated, it gives CASRSLAGSYNEQFF.

The chain is built from TRBV28 and TRBJ2-2; 7 bases line up with TRBD1. Germline lookup yields CDR1 MDHEN and CDR2 SYDVKM. With V trimmed by 5 bases and J by 5 bases, 5 bases remained unmatched. The CDR3 has 14 amino acids. For the CDR3, the DNA is TGTGCCAGCAGTACGACAGGGCGAACCGGGGAGCTGTTTTTT. It yields the protein CASSTTGRTGELFF.

The chain is built from TRBV27 and TRBJ2-7; 10 positions agree with TRBD2. The CDR3 loop spans 14 amino acids. V dropped 2 bases and J dropped 6; count of bases not matched to a gene: 4. CDR1 and CDR2 from the germline V gene are MNHEY and SMNVEV (reference sequence). The CDR3, as DNA: TGTGCCAGCAGTTTACTAGCGGGGGTCTTCGAGCAGTACTTC. Translation: CASSLLAGVFEQYF.

This chain uses TRBV6-5 with TRBJ1-2; the match to TRBD1 covers 9 bases. Germline V gives CDR1 MNHEY, CDR2 SVGAGI. This CDR3 region has 15 residues. Trimming took 8 bases from V and 4 from J; bases not matched to a gene: 11. CDR3 amino acids: CASYPTGTGFYGYTF. In DNA, the CDR3 is TGTGCCAGCTATCCGACCGGGACAGGGTTCTATGGCTACACCTTC.

As concerns this clone: In the same sample, other DNA sequences code for this CDR3. The DNA of the CDR3 is TGTGCCAGCTCACCAACCAGAGAGACCCAGTACTTC. Amino acids: CASSPTRETQYF. The chain couples TRBV18 to TRBJ2-5, with D unclear. Per the germline V gene, CDR1 is KGHSH and CDR2 is LQKENI. CDR3 length: 12 residues. V gave up 2 bases and J gave up 4 bases, with 5 bases separating them.

J is TRBJ1-2 and V is TRBV12-5; possibly TRBD1 for D (6 bases). The CDR3 covers 12 residues. The ends were cut back, 6 bases at V and 5 bases at J, with 10 bases in the middle. Germline assignment: CDR1 LGHNT and CDR2 FRNRAP. The CDR3 loop is CASGQGWYGYTF. DNA of the CDR3: TGTGCTAGTGGCCAGGGGTGGTATGGCTACACCTTC.

The genes are TRBV28 and TRBJ2-7; the match to TRBD1 covers 8 bases. CDR1 is MDHEN, CDR2 SYDVKM, per germline. This CDR3 contains 15 residues. After removal of 5 bases from V and 2 bases from J, the junction contained 8 bases not matched to a gene. As DNA, the CDR3 is TGTGCCAGCAGTATCCTTAAGGGACAGGCCTACGAGCAGTACTTC. It is translated as CASSILKGQAYEQYF.

The V call is TRBV7-8, the J call TRBJ2-5; D ambiguous. Germline lookup yields CDR1 SGHVS and CDR2 FQNEAQ. The V gene lost 5 bases and the J gene lost 5 bases, with 21 bases spanning the gap. The CDR3 runs 16 residues. CDR3 nucleotides: TGTGCCAGCAGCGCGGAGTCTGGGCCGTTTCGGGAGACCCAGTACTTC. Encoded protein: CASSAESGPFRETQYF.

This sequence joins TRBV10-1 and TRBJ2-2, with TRBD2 identical over 8 bases. The germline CDR1 and CDR2 sequences are WNHNN and SYGVQD (reference sequence). The ends lost 7 bases at V and 1 base at J; junction bases unmatched: 5. The length of the CDR3 is 15 residues. CDR3: CASNSGEKNTGELFF. Written as DNA, the CDR3 is TGCGCCAGCAATAGCGGGGAGAAGAACACCGGGGAGCTGTTTTTT.

The chain combines TRBV7-2 with TRBJ2-1; maybe TRBD2 (7 bases). Germline values: CDR1 SGHTA, CDR2 FQGNSA. V was cut by 2 bases and J by 8 bases, with 13 bases left in between. The CDR3 is 14 residues long. Written as DNA, the CDR3 is TGTGCCAGCAGCTTACCGGGGGGCGTCTATGAGCAGTTCTTC. This translates into CASSLPGGVYEQFF.

The rearrangement links TRBV10-2 to TRBJ2-3; D is possibly TRBD1 (6 bases). Per germline, CDR1 WSHSY and CDR2 SAAADI. This CDR3 has 17 amino acids. The V and J ends lost 6 bases and 3 bases respectively, with 22 bases between them. The CDR3 region is CASSDLYQGFWTDTQYF. The CDR3 DNA reads TGCGCCAGCAGCGATCTTTACCAGGGGTTTTGGACAGATACGCAGTATTTT.

This clone was seen only once. This chain uses TRBV5-1 with TRBJ2-7; TRBD2 matches at 10 bases. Per the germline V gene, CDR1 is SGHRS and CDR2 is YFSETQ. This CDR3 comprises 13 residues. Trimming took 1 base from V and 7 from J; bases not matched to a gene: 2. In DNA form, the CDR3 reads TGCGCCAGCAGCTTGCTAGCGGGGGAGGAGCAGTACTTC. It yields the protein CASSLLAGEEQYF.

The DNA of the CDR3 is TGTGCCAGCCGGCGAGGGCGCCAGGCTTCACCCCTCCACTTT. Amino acids: CASRRGRQASPLHF. The genes are TRBV6-5 and TRBJ1-6; no reliable D call. Germline loops: CDR1 MNHEY, CDR2 SVGAGI. The CDR3 is 14 residues long. Trimming pared 8 bases from V and 9 bases from J, leaving 17 bases between.